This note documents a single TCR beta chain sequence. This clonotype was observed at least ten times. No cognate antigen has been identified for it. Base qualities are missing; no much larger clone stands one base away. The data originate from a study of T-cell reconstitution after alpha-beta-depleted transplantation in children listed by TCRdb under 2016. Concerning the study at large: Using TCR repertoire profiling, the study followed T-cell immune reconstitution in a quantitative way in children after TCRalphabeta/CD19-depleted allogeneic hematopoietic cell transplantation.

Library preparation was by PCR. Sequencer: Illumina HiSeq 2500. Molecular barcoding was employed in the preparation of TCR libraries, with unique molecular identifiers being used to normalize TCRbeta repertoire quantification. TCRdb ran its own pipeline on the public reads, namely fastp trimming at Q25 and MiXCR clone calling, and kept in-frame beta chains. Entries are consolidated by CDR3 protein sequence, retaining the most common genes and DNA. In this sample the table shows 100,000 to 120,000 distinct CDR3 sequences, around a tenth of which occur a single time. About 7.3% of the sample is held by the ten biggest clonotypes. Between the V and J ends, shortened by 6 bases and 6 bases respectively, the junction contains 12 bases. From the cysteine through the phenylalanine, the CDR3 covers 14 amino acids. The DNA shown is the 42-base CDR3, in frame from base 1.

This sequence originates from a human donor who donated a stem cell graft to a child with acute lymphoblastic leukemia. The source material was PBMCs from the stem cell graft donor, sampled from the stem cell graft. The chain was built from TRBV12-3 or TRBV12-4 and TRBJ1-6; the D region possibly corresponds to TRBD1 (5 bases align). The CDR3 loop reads CASRARDFNSPLHF. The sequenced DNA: TGTGCCAGCAGAGCCCGGGACTTTAATTCACCCCTCCACTTT.